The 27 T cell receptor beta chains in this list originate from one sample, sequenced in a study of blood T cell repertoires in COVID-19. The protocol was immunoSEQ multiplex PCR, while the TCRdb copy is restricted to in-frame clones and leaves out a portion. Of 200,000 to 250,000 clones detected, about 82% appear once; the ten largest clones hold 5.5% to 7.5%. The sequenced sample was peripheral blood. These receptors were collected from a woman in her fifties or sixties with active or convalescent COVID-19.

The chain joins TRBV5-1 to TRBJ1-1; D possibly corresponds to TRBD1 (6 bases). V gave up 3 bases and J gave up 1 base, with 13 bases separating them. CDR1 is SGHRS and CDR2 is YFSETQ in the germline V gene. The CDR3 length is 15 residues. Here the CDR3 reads CASSSQGNKNTEAFF. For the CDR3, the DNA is TGCGCCAGCAGCTCCCAGGGGAACAAGAACACTGAAGCTTTCTTT.

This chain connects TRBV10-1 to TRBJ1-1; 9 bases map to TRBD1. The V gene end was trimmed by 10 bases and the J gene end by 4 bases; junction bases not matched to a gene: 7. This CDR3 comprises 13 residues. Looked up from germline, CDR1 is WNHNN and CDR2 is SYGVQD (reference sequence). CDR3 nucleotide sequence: TGCGCCACCGCTCGACAGGGGGGCACTGAAGCTTTCTTT. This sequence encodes CATARQGGTEAFF.

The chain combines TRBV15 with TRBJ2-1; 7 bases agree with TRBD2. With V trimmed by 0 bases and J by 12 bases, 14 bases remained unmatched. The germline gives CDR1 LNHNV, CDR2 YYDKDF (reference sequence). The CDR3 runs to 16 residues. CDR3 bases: TGTGCCACCAGCAGAGATGAGGCGGGAGACAAAAGGGTGCAGTTCTTC. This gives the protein CATSRDEAGDKRVQFF.

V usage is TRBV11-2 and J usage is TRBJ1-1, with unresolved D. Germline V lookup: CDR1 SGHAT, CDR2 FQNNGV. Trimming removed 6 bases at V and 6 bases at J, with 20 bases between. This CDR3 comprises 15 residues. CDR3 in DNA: TGTGCCAGCAGATTAAACCTAGGCCGCAGCTCTGAAGCTTTCTTT. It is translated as CASRLNLGRSSEAFF.

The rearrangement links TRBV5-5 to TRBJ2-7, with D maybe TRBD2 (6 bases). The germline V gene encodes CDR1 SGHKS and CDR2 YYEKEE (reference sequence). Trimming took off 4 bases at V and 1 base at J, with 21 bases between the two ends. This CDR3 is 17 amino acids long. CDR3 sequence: CASSTGPTSAGSYEQYF. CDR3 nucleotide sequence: TGTGCCAGCAGCACCGGCCCCACCTCGGCGGGGTCCTACGAGCAGTACTTC.

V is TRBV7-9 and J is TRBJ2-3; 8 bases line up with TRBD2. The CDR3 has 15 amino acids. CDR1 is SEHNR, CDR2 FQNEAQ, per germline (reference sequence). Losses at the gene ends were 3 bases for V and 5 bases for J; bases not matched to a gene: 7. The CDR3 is CASSFGTRSEDTQYF. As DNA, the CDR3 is TGTGCCAGCAGCTTTGGGACTAGATCCGAAGATACGCAGTATTTT. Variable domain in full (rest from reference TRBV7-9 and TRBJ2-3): DTGVSQNPRHKITKRGQNVTFRCDPISEHNRLYWYRQTLGQGPEFLTYFQNEAQLEKSRLLSDRFSAERPKGSFSTLEIQRTEQGDSAMYLCASSFGTRSEDTQYFGPGTRLTVL.

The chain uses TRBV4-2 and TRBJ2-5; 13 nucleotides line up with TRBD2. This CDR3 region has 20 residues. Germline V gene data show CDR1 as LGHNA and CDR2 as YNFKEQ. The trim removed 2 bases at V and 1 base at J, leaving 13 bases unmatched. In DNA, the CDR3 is TGTGCCAGCAGCCAATTATGGACTAGCGGGGGACTACCCGTCCAAGAGACCCAGTACTTC. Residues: CASSQLWTSGGLPVQETQYF.

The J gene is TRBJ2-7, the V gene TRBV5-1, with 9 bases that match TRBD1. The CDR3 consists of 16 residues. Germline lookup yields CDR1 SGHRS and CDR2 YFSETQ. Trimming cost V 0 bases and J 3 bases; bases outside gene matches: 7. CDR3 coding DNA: TGCGCCAGCAGCTTGGTCCCGGGACAGGGAAACTACGAGCAGTACTTC. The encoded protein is CASSLVPGQGNYEQYF.

The CDR3 DNA reads TGTGCCAGCAGCTTAGCGGGTGGCCCACTCTACGAGCAGTACTTC. Translating it yields CASSLAGGPLYEQYF. This sequence joins TRBV11-3 and TRBJ2-7; D unclear. The CDR3 has 15 residues. Germline V CDR1 and CDR2: SGHNT, YENEEA. Trimming took 1 base from V and 3 from J, leaving 13 bases between them.

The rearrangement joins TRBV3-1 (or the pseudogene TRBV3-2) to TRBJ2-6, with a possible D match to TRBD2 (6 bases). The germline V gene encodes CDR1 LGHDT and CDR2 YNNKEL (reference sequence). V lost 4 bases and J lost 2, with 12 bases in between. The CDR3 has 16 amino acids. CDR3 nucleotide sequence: TGTGCCAGCAGCCTGGGACTGGTTACTGGGGCCAACGTCCTGACTTTC. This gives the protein CASSLGLVTGANVLTF.

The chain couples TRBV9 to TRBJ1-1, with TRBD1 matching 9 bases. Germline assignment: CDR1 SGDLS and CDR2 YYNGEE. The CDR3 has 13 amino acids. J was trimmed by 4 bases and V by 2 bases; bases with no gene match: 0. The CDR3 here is CASSVDRGTEAFF. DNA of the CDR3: TGTGCCAGCAGCGTGGACAGGGGCACTGAAGCTTTCTTT.

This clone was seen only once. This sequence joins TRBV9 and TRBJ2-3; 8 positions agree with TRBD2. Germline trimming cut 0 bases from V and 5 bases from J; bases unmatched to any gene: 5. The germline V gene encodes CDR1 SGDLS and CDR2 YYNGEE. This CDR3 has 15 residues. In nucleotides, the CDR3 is TGTGCCAGCAGCGTAGGGCTAGCGGGTGGAGATACGCAGTATTTT. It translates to CASSVGLAGGDTQYF.

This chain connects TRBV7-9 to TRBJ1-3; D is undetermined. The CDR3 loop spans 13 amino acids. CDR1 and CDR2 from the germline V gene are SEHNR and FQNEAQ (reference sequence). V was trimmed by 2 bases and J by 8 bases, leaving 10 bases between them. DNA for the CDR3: TGTGCCAGCAGCTTATCCACCGGGGACACCATATATTTT. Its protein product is CASSLSTGDTIYF.

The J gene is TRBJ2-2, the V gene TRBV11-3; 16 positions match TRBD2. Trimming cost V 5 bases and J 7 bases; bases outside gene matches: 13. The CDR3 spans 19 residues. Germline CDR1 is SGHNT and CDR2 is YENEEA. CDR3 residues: CASSKGTSGGALPNGELFF. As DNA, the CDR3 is TGTGCCAGCAGCAAGGGGACTAGCGGGGGGGCCCTACCCAACGGGGAGCTGTTTTTT. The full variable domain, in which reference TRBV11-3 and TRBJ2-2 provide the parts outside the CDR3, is EAGVVQSPRYKIIEKKQPVAFWCNPISGHNTLYWYLQNLGQGPELLIRYENEEAVDDSQLPKDRFSAERLKGVDSTLKIQPAELGDSAVYLCASSKGTSGGALPNGELFFGEGSRLTVL.

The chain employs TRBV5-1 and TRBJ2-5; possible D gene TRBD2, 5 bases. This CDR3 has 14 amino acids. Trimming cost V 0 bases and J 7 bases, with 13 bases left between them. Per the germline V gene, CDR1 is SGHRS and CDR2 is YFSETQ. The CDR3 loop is CASSLGAREGTQYF. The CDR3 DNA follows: TGCGCCAGCAGCTTGGGGGCTCGGGAAGGGACCCAGTACTTC.

The chain's CDR3 is CASSLGEGGEIVKFF. The CDR3 DNA follows: TGTGCCAGCAGCTTGGGGGAGGGAGGGGAGATAGTAAAGTTCTTC. This sequence joins TRBV5-6 and TRBJ2-1, with TRBD2 matching 7 bases. The CDR3 loop spans 15 amino acids. The junction had 14 bases not matched to a gene; V was cut back by 0 bases and J by 14 bases. Germline V lookup: CDR1 SGHDT, CDR2 YYEEEE.

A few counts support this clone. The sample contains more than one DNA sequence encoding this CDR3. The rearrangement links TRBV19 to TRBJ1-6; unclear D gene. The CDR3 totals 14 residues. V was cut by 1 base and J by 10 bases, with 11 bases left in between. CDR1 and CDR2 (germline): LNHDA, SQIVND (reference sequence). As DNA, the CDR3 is TGTGCCAGTAGTATAGGGACCGGGGAATCACCCCTCCACTTT. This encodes CASSIGTGESPLHF.

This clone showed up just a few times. The chain's CDR3 is CASSYGDREAEAFF. The DNA of the CDR3 is TGTGCCAGCAGTTACGGGGACAGGGAAGCTGAAGCTTTCTTT. J is TRBJ1-1 and V is TRBV6-6; the match to TRBD1 covers 9 bases. The CDR3 extends over 14 amino acids. The J segment lost 6 bases and the V segment lost 2 bases, leaving 4 bases of the junction unmatched. Per the germline V gene, CDR1 is MNHNY and CDR2 is SVGAGI (reference sequence).

The CDR3 reads CASNPYPRASNQPQHF. The CDR3 nucleotides are TGTGCCAGCAACCCCTACCCGAGGGCTAGCAATCAGCCCCAGCATTTT. This chain uses TRBV6-4 with TRBJ1-5, with D unclear. Trimming pared 7 bases from V and 0 bases from J, leaving 16 bases between. The CDR3 contains 16 residues. Germline CDR1 reads MRHNA; CDR2 reads SNTAGT.

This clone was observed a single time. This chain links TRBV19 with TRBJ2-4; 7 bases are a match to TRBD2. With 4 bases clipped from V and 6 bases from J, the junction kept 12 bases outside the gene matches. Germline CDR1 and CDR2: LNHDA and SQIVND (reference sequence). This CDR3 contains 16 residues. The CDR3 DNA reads TGTGCCAGTAGTACCATTCTGGGGCGGGGGACAAACATTCAGTACTTC. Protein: CASSTILGRGTNIQYF.

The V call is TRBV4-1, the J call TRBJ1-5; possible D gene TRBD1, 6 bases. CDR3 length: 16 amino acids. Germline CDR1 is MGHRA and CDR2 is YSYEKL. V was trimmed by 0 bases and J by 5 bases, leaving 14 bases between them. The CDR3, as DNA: TGCGCCAGCAGCCAAGAGTTCACAGGGAGATATCAGCCCCAGCATTTT. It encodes CASSQEFTGRYQPQHF.

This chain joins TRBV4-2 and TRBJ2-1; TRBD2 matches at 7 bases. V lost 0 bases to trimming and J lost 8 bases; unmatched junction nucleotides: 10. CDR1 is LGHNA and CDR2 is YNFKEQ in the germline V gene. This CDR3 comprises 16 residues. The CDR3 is CASSQEPAGVRDEQFF. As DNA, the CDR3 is TGTGCCAGCAGCCAAGAACCGGCGGGGGTCAGGGATGAGCAGTTCTTC.

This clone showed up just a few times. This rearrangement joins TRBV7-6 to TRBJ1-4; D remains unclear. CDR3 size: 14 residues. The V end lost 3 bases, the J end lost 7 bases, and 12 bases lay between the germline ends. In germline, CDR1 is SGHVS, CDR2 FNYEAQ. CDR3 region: CASSLEPGFEKLFF. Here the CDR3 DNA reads TGTGCCAGCAGCTTGGAACCGGGATTTGAAAAACTGTTTTTT.

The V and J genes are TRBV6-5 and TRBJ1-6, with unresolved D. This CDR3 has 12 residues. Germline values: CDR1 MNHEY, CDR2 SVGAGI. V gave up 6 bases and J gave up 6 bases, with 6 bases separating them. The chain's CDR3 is CASRPTNSPLHF. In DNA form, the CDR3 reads TGTGCCAGCAGACCTACTAATTCACCCCTCCACTTT.

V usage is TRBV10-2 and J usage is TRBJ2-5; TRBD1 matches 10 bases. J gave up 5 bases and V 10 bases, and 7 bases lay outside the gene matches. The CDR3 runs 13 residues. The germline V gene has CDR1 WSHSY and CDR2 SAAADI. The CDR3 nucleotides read TGCGCCACATCGACAGGGGGCGCGGAGACCCAGTACTTC. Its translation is CATSTGGAETQYF.

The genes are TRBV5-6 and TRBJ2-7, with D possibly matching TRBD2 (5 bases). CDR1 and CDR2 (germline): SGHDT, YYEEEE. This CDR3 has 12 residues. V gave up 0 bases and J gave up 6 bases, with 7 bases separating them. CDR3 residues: CASSLGGFEQYF. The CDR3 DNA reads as TGTGCCAGCAGCTTGGGAGGGTTCGAGCAGTACTTC.

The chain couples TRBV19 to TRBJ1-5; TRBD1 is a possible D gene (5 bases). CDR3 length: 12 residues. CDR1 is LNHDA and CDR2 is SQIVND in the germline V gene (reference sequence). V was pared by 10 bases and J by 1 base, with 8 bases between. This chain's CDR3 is CATGLSNQPQHF. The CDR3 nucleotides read TGTGCCACAGGGCTAAGCAATCAGCCCCAGCATTTT.